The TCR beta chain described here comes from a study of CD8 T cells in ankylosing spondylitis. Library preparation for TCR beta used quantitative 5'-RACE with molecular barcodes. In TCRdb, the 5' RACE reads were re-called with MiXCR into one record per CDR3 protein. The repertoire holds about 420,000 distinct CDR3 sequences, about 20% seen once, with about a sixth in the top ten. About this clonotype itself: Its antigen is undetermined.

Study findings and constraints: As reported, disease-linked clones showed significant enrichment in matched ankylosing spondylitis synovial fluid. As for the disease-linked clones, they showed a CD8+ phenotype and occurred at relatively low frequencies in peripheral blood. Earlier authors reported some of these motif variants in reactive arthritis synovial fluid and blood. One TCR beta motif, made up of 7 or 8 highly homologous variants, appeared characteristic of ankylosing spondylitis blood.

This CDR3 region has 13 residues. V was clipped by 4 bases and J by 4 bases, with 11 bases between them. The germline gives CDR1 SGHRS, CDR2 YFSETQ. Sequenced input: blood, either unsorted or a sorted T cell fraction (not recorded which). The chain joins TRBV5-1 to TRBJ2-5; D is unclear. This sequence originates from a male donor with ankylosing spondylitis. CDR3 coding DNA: TGCGCCAGCAGCCCGGAGCTGCGAGAGACCCAGTACTTC. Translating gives CASSPELRETQYF.